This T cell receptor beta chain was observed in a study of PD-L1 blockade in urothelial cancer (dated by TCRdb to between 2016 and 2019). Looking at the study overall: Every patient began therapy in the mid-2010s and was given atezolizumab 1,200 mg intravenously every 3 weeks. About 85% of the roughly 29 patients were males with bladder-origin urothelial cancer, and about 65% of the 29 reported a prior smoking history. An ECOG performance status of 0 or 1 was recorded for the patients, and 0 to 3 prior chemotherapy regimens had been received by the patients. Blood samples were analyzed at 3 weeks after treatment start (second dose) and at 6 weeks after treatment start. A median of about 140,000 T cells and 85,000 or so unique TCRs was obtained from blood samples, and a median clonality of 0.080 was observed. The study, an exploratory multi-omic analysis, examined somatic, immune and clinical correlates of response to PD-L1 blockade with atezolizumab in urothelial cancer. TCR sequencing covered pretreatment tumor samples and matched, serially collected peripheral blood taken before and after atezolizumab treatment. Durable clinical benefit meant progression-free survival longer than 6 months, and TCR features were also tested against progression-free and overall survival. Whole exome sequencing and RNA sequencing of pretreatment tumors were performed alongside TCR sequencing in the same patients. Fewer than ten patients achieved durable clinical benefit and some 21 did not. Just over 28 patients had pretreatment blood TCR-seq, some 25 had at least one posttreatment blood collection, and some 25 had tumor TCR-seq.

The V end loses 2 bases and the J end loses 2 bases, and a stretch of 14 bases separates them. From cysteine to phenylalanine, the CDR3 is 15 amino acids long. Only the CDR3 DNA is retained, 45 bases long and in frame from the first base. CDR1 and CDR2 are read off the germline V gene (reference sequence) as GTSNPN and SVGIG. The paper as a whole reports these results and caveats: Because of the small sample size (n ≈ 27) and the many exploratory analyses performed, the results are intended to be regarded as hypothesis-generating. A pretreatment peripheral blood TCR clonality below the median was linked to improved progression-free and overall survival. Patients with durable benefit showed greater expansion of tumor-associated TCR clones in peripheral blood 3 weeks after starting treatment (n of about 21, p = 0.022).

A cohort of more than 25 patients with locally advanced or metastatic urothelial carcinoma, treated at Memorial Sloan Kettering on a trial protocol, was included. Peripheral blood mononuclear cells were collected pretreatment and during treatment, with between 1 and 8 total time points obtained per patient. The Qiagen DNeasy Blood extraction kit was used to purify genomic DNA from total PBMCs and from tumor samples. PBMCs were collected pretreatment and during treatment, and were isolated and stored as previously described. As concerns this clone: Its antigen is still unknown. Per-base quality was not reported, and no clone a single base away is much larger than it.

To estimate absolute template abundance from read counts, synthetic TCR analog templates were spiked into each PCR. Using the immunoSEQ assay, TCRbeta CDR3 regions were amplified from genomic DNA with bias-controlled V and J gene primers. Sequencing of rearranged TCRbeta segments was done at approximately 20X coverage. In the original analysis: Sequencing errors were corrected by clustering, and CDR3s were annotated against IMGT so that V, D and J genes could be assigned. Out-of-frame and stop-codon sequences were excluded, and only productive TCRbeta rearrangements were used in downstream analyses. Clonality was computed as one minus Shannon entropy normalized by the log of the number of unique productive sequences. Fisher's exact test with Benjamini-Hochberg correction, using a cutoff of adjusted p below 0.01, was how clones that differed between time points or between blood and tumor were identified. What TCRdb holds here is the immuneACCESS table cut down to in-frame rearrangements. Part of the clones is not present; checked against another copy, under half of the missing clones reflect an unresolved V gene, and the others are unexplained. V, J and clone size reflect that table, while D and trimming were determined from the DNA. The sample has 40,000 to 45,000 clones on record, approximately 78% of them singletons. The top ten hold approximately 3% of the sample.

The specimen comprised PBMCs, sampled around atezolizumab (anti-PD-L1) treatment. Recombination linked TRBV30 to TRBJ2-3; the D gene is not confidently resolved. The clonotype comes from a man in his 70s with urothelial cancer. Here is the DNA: TGTGCCTGGAGTAAGGAGTCTGATATCACAGATACGCAGTATTTT. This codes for CAWSKESDITDTQYF.